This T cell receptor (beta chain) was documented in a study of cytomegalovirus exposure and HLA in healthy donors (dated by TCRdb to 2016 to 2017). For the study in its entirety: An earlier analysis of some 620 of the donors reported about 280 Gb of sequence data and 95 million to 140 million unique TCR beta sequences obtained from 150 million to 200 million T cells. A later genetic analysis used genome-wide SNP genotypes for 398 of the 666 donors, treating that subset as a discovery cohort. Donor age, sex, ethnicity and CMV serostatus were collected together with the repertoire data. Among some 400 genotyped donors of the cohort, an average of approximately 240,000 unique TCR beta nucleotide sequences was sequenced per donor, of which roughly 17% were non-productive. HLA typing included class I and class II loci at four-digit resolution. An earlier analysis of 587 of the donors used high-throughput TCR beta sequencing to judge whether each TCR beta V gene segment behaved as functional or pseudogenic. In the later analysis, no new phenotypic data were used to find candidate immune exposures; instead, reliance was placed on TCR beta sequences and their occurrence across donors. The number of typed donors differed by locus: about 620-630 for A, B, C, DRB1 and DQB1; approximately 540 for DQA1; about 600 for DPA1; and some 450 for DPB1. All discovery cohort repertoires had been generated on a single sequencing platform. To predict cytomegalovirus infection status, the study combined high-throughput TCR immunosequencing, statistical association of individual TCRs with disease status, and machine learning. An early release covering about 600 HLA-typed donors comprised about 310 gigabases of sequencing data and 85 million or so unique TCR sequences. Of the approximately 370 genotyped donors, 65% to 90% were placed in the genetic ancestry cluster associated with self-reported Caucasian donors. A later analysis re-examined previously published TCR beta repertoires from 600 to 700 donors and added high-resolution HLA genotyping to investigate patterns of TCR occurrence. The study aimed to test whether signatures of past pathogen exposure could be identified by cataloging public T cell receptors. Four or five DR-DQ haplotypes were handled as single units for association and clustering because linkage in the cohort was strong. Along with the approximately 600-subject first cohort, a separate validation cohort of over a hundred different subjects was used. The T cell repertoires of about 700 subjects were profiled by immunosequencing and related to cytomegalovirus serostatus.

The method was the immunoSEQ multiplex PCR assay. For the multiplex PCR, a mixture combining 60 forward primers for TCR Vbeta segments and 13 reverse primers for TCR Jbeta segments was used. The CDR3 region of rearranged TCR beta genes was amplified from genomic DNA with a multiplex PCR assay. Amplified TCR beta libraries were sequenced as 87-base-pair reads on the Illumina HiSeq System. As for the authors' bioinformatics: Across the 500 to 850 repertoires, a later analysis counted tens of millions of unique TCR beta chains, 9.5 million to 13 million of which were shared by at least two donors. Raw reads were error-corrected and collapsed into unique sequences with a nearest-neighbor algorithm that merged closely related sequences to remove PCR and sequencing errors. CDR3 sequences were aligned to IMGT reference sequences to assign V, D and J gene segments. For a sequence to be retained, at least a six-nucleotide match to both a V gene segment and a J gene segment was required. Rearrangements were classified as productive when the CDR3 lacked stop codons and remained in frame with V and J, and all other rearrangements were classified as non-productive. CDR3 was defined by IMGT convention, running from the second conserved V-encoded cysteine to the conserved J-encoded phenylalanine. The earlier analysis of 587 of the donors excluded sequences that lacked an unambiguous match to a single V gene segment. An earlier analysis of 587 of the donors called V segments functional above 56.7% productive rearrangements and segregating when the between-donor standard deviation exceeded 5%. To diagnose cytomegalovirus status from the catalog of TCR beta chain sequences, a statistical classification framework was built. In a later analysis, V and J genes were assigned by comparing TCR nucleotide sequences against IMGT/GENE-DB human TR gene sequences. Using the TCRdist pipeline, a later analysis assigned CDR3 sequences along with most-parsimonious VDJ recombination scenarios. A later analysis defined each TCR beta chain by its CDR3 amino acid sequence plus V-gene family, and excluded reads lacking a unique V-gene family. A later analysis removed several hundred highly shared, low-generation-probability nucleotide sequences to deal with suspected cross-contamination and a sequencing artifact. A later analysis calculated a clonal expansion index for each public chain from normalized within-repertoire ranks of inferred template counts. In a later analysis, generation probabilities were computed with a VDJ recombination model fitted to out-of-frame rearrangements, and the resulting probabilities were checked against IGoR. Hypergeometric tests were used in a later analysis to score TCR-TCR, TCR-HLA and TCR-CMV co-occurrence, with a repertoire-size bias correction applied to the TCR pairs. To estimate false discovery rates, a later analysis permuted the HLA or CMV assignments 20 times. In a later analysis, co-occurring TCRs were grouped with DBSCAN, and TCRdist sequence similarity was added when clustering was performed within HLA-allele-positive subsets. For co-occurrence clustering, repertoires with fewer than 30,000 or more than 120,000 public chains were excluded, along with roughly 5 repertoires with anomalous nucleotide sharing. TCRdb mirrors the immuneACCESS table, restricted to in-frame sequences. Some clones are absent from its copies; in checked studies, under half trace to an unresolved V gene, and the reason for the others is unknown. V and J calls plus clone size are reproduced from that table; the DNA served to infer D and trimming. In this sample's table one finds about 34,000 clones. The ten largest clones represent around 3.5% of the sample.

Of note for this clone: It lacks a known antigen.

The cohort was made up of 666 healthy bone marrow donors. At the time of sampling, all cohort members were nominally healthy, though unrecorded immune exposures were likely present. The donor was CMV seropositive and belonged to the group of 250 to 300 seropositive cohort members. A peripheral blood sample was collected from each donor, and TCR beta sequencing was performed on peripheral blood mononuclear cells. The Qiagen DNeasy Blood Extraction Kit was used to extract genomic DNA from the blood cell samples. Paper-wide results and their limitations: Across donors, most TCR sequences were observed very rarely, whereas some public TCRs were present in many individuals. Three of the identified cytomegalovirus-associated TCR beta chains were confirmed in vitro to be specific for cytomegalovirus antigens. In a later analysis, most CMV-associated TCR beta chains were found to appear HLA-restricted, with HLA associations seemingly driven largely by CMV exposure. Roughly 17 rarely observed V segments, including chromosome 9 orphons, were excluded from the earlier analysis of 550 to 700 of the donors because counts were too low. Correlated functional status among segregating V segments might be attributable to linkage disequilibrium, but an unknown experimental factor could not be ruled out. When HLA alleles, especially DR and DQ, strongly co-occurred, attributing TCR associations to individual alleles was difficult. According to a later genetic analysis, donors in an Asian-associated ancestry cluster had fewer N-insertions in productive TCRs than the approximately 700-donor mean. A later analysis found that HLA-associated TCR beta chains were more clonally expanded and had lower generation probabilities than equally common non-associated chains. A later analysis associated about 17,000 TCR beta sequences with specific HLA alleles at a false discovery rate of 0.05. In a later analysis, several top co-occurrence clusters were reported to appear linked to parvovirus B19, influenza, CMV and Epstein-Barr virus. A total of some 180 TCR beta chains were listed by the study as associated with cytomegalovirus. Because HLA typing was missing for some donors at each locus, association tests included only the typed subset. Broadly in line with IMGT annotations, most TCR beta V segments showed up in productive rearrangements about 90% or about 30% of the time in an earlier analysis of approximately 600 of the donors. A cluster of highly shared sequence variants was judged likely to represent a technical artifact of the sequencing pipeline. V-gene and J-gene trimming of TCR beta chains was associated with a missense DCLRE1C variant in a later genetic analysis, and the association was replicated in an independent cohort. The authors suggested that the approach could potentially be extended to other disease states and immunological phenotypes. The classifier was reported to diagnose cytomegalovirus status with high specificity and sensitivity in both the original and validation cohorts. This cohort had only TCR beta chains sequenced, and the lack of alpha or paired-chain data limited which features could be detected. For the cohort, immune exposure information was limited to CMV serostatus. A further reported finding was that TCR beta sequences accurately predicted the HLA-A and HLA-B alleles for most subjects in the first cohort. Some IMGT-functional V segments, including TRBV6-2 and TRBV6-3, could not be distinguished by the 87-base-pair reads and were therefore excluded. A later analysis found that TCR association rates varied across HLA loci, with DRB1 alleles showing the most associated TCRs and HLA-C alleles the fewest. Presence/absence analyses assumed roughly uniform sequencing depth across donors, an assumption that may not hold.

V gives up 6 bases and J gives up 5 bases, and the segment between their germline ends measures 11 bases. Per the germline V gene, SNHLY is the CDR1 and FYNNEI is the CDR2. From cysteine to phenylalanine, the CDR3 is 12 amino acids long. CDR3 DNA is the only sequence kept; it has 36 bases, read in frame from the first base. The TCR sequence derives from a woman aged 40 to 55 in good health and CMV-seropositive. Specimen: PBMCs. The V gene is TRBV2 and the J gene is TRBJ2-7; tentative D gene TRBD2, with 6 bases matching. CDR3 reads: CASSPTGDEQYF. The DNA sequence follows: TGTGCCAGCAGCCCCACGGGGGACGAGCAGTACTTC.